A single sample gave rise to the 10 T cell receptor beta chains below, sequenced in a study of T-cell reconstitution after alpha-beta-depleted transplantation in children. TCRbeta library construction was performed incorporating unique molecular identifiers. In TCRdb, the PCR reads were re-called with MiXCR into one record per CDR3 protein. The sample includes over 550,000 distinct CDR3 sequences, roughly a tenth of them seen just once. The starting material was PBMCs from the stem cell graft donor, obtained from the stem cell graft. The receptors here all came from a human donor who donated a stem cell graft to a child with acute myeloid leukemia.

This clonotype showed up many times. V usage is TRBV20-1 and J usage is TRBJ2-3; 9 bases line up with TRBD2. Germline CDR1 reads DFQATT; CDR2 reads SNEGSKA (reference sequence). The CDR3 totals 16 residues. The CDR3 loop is CRATESSGASTDTQYF. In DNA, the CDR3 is TGCAGGGCCACGGAATCTAGCGGGGCTAGCACAGATACGCAGTATTTT.

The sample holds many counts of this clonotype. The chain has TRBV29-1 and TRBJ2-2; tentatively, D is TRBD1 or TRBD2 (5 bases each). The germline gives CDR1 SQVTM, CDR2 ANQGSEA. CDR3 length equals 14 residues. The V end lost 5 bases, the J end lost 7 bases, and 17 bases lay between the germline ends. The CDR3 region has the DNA TGCAGCGTTCTTTCCGGGGCTGGAGGCGGGGAGCTGTTTTTT. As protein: CSVLSGAGGGELFF.

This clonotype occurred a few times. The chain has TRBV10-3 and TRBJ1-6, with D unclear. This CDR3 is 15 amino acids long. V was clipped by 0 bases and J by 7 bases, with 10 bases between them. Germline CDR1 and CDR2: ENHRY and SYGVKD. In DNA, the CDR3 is TGTGCCATCAGTGAGTCGATTTATCCAAATTCACCCCTCCACTTT. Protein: CAISESIYPNSPLHF.

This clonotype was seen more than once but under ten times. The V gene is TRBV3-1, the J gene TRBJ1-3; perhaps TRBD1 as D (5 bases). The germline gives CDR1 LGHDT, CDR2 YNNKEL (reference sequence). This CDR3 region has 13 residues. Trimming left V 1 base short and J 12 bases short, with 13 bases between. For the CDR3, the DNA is TGTGCCAGCAGCCAAGTTGTGGGACCCCTCATATATTTT. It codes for CASSQVVGPLIYF.

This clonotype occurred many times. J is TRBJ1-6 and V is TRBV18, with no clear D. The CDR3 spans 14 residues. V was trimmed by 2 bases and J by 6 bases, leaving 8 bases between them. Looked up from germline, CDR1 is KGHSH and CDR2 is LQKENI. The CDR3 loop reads CASSPSAINSPLHF. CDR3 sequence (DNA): TGTGCCAGCTCACCATCGGCGATTAATTCACCCCTCCACTTT.

CDR3 loop: CASSQEWGYEQYF. In DNA, the CDR3 is TGCGCCAGCAGCCAAGAATGGGGGTACGAGCAGTACTTC. This chain uses TRBV4-3 with TRBJ2-7; D possibly uses TRBD1 or TRBD2 (5 bases each). In germline, CDR1 is LGHNA, CDR2 YSLEER. CDR3 length: 13 residues. Trimming removed 0 bases at V and 4 bases at J, with 7 bases between.

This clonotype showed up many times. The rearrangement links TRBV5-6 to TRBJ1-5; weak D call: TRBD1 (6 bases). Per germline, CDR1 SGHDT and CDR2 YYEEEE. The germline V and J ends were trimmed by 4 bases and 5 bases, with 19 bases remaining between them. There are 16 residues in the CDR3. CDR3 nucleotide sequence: TGTGCCAGCAGCCATACCTTACAGGGAGATGATCAGCCCCAGCATTTT. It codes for CASSHTLQGDDQPQHF. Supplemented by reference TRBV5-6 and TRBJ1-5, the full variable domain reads DAGVTQSPTHLIKTRGQQVTLRCSPKSGHDTVSWYQQALGQGPQFIFQYYEEEERQRGNFPDRFSGHQFPNYSSELNVNALLLGDSALYLCASSHTLQGDDQPQHFGDGTRLSIL.

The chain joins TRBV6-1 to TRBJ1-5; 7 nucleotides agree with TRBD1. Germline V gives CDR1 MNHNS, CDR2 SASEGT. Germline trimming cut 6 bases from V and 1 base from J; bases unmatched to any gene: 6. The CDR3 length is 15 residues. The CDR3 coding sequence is TGTGCCAGCAGCGCGGGACAGTCCAGCAATCAGCCCCAGCATTTT. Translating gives CASSAGQSSNQPQHF.

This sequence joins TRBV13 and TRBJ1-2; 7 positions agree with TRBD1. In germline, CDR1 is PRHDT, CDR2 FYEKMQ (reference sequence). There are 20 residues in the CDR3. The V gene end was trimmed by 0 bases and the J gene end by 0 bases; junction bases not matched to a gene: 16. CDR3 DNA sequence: TGTGCCAGCAGCTTAGGCCCAACTCCGGGACAGTCTTTTTCTAACTATGGCTACACCTTC. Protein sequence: CASSLGPTPGQSFSNYGYTF. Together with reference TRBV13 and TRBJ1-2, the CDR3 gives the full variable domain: AAGVIQSPRHLIKEKRETATLKCYPIPRHDTVYWYQQGPGQDPQFLISFYEKMQSDKGSIPDRFSAQQFSDYHSELNMSSLELGDSALYFCASSLGPTPGQSFSNYGYTFGSGTRLTVV.

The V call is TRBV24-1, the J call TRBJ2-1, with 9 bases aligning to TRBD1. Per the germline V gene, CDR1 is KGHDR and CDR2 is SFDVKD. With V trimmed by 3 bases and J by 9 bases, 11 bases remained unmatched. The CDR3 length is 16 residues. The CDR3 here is CATSDTPGQGWGEQFF. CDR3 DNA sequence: TGTGCCACCAGTGATACACCGGGACAGGGATGGGGTGAGCAGTTCTTC.